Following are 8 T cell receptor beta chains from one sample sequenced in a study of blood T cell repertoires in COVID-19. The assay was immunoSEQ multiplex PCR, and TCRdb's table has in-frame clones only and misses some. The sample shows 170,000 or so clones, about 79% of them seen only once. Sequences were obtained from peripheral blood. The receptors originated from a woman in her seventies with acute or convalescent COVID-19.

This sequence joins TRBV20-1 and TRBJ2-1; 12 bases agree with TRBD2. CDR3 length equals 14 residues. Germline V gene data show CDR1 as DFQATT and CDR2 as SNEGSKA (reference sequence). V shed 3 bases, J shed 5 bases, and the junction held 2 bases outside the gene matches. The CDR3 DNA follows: TGCAGTGCTAGTCGGACTAGCGGGAACAATGAGCAGTTCTTC. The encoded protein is CSASRTSGNNEQFF.

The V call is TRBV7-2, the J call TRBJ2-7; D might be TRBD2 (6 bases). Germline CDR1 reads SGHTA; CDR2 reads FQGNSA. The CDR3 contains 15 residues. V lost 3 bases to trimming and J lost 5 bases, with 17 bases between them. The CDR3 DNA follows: TGTGCCAGCAGCTTCAATTCCGGGAGCGGGCACGAGCAGTACTTC. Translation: CASSFNSGSGHEQYF.

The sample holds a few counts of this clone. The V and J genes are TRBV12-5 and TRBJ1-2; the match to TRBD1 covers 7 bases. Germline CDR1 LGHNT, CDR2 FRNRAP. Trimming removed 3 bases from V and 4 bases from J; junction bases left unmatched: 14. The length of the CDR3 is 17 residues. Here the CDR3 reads CASGFSQRTGRTYGYTF. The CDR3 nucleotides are TGTGCTAGTGGTTTCAGCCAAAGGACAGGAAGAACCTATGGCTACACCTTC. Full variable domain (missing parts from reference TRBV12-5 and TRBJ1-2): DARVTQTPRHKVTEMGQEVTMRCQPILGHNTVFWYRQTMMQGLELLAYFRNRAPLDDSGMPKDRFSAEMPDATLATLKIQPSEPRDSAVYFCASGFSQRTGRTYGYTFGSGTRLTVV.

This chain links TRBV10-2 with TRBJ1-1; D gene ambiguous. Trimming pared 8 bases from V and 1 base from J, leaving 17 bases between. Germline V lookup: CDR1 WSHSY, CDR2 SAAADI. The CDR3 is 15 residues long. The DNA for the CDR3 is TGCGCCAGCCAGGCAGGATTACCGAGGAACACTGAAGCTTTCTTT. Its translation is CASQAGLPRNTEAFF.

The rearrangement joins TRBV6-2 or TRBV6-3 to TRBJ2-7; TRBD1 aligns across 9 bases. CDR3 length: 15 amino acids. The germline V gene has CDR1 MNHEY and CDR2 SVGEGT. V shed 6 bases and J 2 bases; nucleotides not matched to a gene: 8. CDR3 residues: CASSRSRTGAYEQYF. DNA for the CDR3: TGTGCCAGCAGCCGATCCCGGACAGGGGCCTACGAGCAGTACTTC.

The CDR3 DNA sequence: TGTGCCAGCTCACCGTTAACTTTGGCGGGAGAGCCTCCAGATACGCAGTATTTT. This gives the protein CASSPLTLAGEPPDTQYF. V is TRBV18 and J is TRBJ2-3, with 7 positions matching TRBD2. The CDR3 has 18 amino acids. Germline CDR1 reads KGHSH; CDR2 reads LQKENI. V was clipped by 3 bases and J by 4 bases; unmatched bases: 16.

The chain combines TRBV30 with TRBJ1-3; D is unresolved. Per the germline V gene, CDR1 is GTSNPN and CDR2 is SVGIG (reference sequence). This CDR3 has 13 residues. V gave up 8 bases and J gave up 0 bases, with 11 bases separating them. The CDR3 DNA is TGTGCCGGCGGCTTGGTCTCTGGAAACACCATATATTTT. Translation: CAGGLVSGNTIYF. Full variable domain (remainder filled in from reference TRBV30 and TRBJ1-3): SQTIHQWPATLVQPVGSPLSLECTVEGTSNPNLYWYRQAAGRGLQLLFYSVGIGQISSEVPQNLSASRPQDRQFILSSKKLLLSDSGFYLCAGGLVSGNTIYFGEGSWLTVV.

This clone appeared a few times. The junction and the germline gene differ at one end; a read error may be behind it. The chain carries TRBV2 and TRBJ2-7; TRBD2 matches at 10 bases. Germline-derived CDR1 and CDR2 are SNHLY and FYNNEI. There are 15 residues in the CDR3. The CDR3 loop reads CASRELAGGPDEQYF. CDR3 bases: TGTGCCAGCCGTGAGTTAGCGGGAGGCCCGGACGAGCAGTACTTC.